The 22 T cell receptor beta chains presented below share a single source sample, sequenced in a study of T cells expressing NK-cell markers. No DNA is given; TCRdb re-called the 5' RACE reads and lists each CDR3 protein once. The data show over 200,000 distinct CDR3 sequences, and the top ten clones hold 0.39%. The source material was blood T cells: a sorted CD56 or NKG2C T cell subset, CD4+ or CD8+ T cells, or bulk PBMC T cells (not recorded which). The receptors here all came from a young man in good health.

The chain combines TRBV6-5 with TRBJ1-2; with no DNA, the TCRdb D assignment of TRBD1 cannot be verified. Germline assignment: CDR1 MNHEY and CDR2 SVGAGI. The CDR3 sequence is 12 residues long. CDR3 residues: CASKGTGSGYTF.

The rearrangement uses TRBV19 and TRBJ2-1; there is no DNA to check the TCRdb D call of TRBD1. CDR1 LNHDA and CDR2 SQIVND come from the germline V gene (reference sequence). This CDR3 is built from 11 residues. CDR3 protein: CASRLRDLKFF.

The chain has TRBV6-2 or TRBV6-3 and TRBJ1-1. This CDR3 has 13 amino acids. Germline V CDR1 and CDR2: MNHEY, SVGEGT. The CDR3: CASSYSKLSGAFF.

The rearrangement joins TRBV10-1 to TRBJ2-5; the D call of TRBD1 rests on TCRdb alone, since no DNA is present to check it. CDR1 and CDR2 (germline): WNHNN, SYGVQD (reference sequence). This CDR3 region has 12 residues. This CDR3 is CASGDTQETQYF.

The rearrangement uses TRBV20-1 and TRBJ2-4. The CDR3 consists of 14 residues. Germline V gene sequence: CDR1 DFQATT, CDR2 SNEGSKA (reference sequence). The chain's CDR3 is CSARDPVGADIQYF.

J is TRBJ2-2 and V is TRBV29-1; TCRdb reports TRBD2, a call that lacks DNA to check it against. This CDR3 is built from 14 residues. Germline V gene sequence: CDR1 SQVTM, CDR2 ANQGSEA. The CDR3 sequence: CSGGTEGDTGELFF.

The chain combines TRBV6-5 with TRBJ1-1. This CDR3 is 14 amino acids long. Germline assignment: CDR1 MNHEY and CDR2 SVGAGI. The CDR3 is CASSYARVRTEAFF.

The genes are TRBV28 and TRBJ2-2; no DNA is available, so the TRBD1 call from TCRdb remains unchecked. This CDR3 has 17 amino acids. Germline V CDR1 and CDR2: MDHEN, SYDVKM. CDR3 amino acids: CASSLWRQGTDTGELFF.

The rearrangement joins TRBV6-5 to TRBJ1-1; the TCRdb D gene call, TRBD1, has no DNA to confirm it. This CDR3 region has 14 residues. CDR1 and CDR2 (germline): MNHEY, SVGAGI. This CDR3 reads CASSYGTGVGEAFF.

The chain has TRBV20-1 and TRBJ2-1; there is no DNA to check the TCRdb D call of TRBD2. CDR1 and CDR2 (germline): DFQATT, SNEGSKA (reference sequence). The CDR3 covers 15 residues. The CDR3 loop reads CSASSGNPLYNEQFF.

The rearrangement links TRBV12-3 or TRBV12-4 to TRBJ1-1. The CDR3 sequence is 15 residues long. The CDR3 reads CASSIQTLMNTEAFF.

The V gene is TRBV5-6, the J gene TRBJ1-5; the D call from TCRdb, TRBD1, cannot be confirmed without DNA. CDR3 size: 14 residues. Germline values: CDR1 SGHDT, CDR2 YYEEEE. Here the CDR3 reads CASSRTSSNQPQHF.

The chain is built from TRBV20-1 and TRBJ1-5. Germline V gene data show CDR1 as DFQATT and CDR2 as SNEGSKA (reference sequence). The CDR3 consists of 13 residues. CDR3 protein: CSASTEFNQPQHF.

V is TRBV12-3 or TRBV12-4 and J is TRBJ1-5; TCRdb names TRBD1, which stays unverified in the absence of DNA. This CDR3 region has 14 residues. This CDR3 reads CASTQMGAEETQHF.

The rearrangement links TRBV10-3 to TRBJ2-3; TCRdb reports TRBD1, a call that lacks DNA to check it against. The CDR3 consists of 15 residues. CDR1 is ENHRY and CDR2 is SYGVKD in the germline V gene. The CDR3 sequence is CAISVGQGASDTQYF.

This chain uses TRBV12-3 or TRBV12-4 with TRBJ1-5; TCRdb selects TRBD1, and the lack of DNA leaves this call unchecked. This CDR3 has 12 residues. CDR3 sequence reads: CASNLGTSPQHF.

The chain couples TRBV7-9 to TRBJ2-3. Germline V gene lookup returns CDR1 SEHNR and CDR2 FQNEAQ (reference sequence). The length of the CDR3 is 16 residues. CDR3 sequence: CASSLAATTSTDTQYF.

CDR3 residues: CASSLKSLQETQYF. The gene calls are TRBV5-4 and TRBJ2-5. Looked up from germline, CDR1 is SGHNT and CDR2 is YYREEE (reference sequence). This CDR3 is 14 amino acids long.

The chain couples TRBV12-3 or TRBV12-4 to TRBJ2-7; TCRdb's D gene call, TRBD1, goes unchecked for lack of DNA. This CDR3 is built from 14 residues. The CDR3 region is CASSRRQGNDEQYF.

This rearrangement joins TRBV11-3 to TRBJ2-2; TCRdb proposes TRBD2, but this gene call is untestable without DNA. Germline CDR1 SGHNT, CDR2 YENEEA. This CDR3 is built from 14 residues. The CDR3 is CASSRAGRAGELFF.

The chain recombines TRBV20-1 with TRBJ1-6; TCRdb's D call of TRBD1 is untestable without DNA. CDR1 and CDR2 (germline): DFQATT, SNEGSKA (reference sequence). The CDR3 extends over 14 amino acids. CDR3: CSARAGYRDSPLHF.

The chain recombines TRBV4-3 with TRBJ2-7; the D gene TCRdb calls, TRBD2, cannot be checked with no DNA. The V gene's germline CDR1 is LGHNA and CDR2 YSLEER. This CDR3 has 18 residues. CDR3 sequence reads: CASSQRLWVAGNSYEQYF.